These 20 T cell receptor beta chains were sequenced from one sample in a study of T cells in tuberculosis. Clones were sequenced by immunoSEQ multiplex PCR, and TCRdb holds only the in-frame ones, with some missing. The sample consists of about 25,000 clones, around 94% of them appearing once. The specimen sequenced was PBMCs. The source of these receptors is a donor aged 10 to 29 with latent tuberculosis or without tuberculosis infection. Some clones in this sample may be carry-over from other donors' samples.

The chain links TRBV30 to TRBJ1-2; 7 positions match TRBD1. CDR1 and CDR2 (germline): GTSNPN, SVGIG (reference sequence). The CDR3 runs to 13 residues. Germline trimming cut 7 bases from V and 0 bases from J; bases unmatched to any gene: 5. CDR3 in DNA: TGTGCCTTGACAGGGCACTCTAACTATGGCTACACCTTC. Protein: CALTGHSNYGYTF.

The sample holds one count of this clone. V is TRBV11-2 and J is TRBJ1-2; D possibly corresponds to TRBD1 (6 bases). This CDR3 is built from 17 residues. Germline values: CDR1 SGHAT, CDR2 FQNNGV. V dropped 3 bases and J dropped 4 bases, with 21 bases sitting between them. The CDR3 DNA reads as TGTGCCAGCAGCTTTCATTCCGGGGGGGCGAAAGCCTATGGCTACACCTTC. This gives the protein CASSFHSGGAKAYGYTF.

The chain is built from TRBV27 and TRBJ1-2; 9 bases fit TRBD1. V lost 6 bases, J lost 6 bases, and 2 bases stayed unmatched. Per germline, CDR1 MNHEY and CDR2 SMNVEV (reference sequence). The CDR3 has 12 amino acids. This CDR3 reads CASRGTGHGYTF. The CDR3 DNA reads as TGTGCCAGCAGGGGGACAGGGCATGGCTACACCTTC.

V usage is TRBV4-1 and J usage is TRBJ2-4; perhaps TRBD2 as D (5 bases). Germline CDR1 MGHRA, CDR2 YSYEKL. There are 13 residues in the CDR3. Trimming pared 0 bases from V and 15 bases from J, leaving 15 bases between. The CDR3 DNA reads TGCGCCAGCAGCCAAGAATTTAGGGCTGAGGGGTACTTC. Translating it yields CASSQEFRAEGYF.

The chain recombines TRBV11-2 with TRBJ1-1; D may be TRBD1 (6 bases). The CDR3 spans 11 residues. The germline V gene encodes CDR1 SGHAT and CDR2 FQNNGV. V was cut by 5 bases and J by 8 bases, with 9 bases left in between. CDR3 coding DNA: TGTGCCAGCAGCGAACAGGGCGAAGCTTTCTTT. This gives the protein CASSEQGEAFF. Combining the CDR3 with reference TRBV11-2 and TRBJ1-1 gives the whole variable domain EAGVAQSPRYKIIEKRQSVAFWCNPISGHATLYWYQQILGQGPKLLIQFQNNGVVDDSQLPKDRFSAERLKGVDSTLKIQPAKLEDSAVYLCASSEQGEAFFGQGTRLTVV.

This clone has a handful of counts. The genes are TRBV7-3 and TRBJ2-2; D call uncertain. Germline assignment: CDR1 SGHTA and CDR2 FQGTGA. The germline V and J ends were trimmed by 2 bases and 4 bases, with 14 bases remaining between them. The CDR3 length is 16 residues. As DNA, the CDR3 is TGTGCCAGCAGCTTATATCCGAACGGCGGCACCGGGGAGCTGTTTTTT. Translating gives CASSLYPNGGTGELFF. Together with reference TRBV7-3 and TRBJ2-2, the CDR3 gives the full variable domain: GAGVSQTPSNKVTEKGKYVELRCDPISGHTALYWYRQSLGQGPEFLIYFQGTGAADDSGLPNDRFFAVRPEGSVSTLKIQRTERGDSAVYLCASSLYPNGGTGELFFGEGSRLTVL.

The chain uses TRBV29-1 and TRBJ2-3, with D maybe TRBD1 (6 bases). The CDR3 has 11 residues. CDR1 and CDR2 from the germline V gene are SQVTM and ANQGSEA. V was cut by 4 bases and J by 9 bases, with 11 bases left in between. The CDR3 sequence is CSVVTGRTQYF. CDR3 nucleotide sequence: TGCAGCGTTGTTACAGGGAGAACGCAGTATTTT.

This clone was detected once. The chain joins TRBV5-1 to TRBJ1-6; D not resolved. CDR3 length equals 15 residues. Germline-derived CDR1 and CDR2 are SGHRS and YFSETQ. V lost 0 bases to trimming and J lost 10 bases, with 14 bases between them. The CDR3 coding sequence is TGCGCCAGCAGCTTGGAGCCGGGAACCCTCTCACCCCTCCACTTT. Its translation is CASSLEPGTLSPLHF.

The chain carries TRBV5-1 and TRBJ2-1, with D unclear. Trimming shortened V by 0 bases and J by 3 bases, and 10 bases separated the two germline ends. This CDR3 spans 15 amino acids. CDR1 and CDR2 from the germline V gene are SGHRS and YFSETQ. The CDR3 nucleotides read TGCGCCAGCAGCTTGGCAGGTGCTAACTACAATGAGCAGTTCTTC. This codes for CASSLAGANYNEQFF.

V and J are TRBV6-5 and TRBJ2-1, with 14 bases that match TRBD2. The germline gives CDR1 MNHEY, CDR2 SVGAGI. Trimming took 6 bases from V and 8 from J; bases not matched to a gene: 3. The CDR3 is made up of 14 amino acids. This CDR3 is CASRTSGRDYEQFF. CDR3 bases: TGTGCCAGCAGGACTAGCGGGAGGGATTATGAGCAGTTCTTC.

With respect to this clone: The DNA is left out, because the CDR3 cannot be placed on it with certainty; the CDR3 is given as TCRdb lists it. The V and J genes are TRBV11-3 and TRBJ2-7; the table calls TRBD1, which could not be checked here. Per the germline V gene, CDR1 is SGHNT and CDR2 is YENEEA. The CDR3 is made up of 12 amino acids, end residues included. CDR3 protein: CASSLVAPGTGF.

The CDR3 nucleotides are TGTGCCAGCAGCCCGTTGGGGAGCACTGAAGCTTTCTTT. Its translation is CASSPLGSTEAFF. V is TRBV5-4 and J is TRBJ1-1; no definite D call. V dropped 4 bases and J dropped 4 bases, with 11 bases sitting between them. Germline-derived CDR1 and CDR2 are SGHNT and YYREEE (reference sequence). CDR3 length: 13 residues.

V and J are TRBV5-1 and TRBJ2-7; tentatively, D is TRBD2 (5 bases). Germline lookup yields CDR1 SGHRS and CDR2 YFSETQ. The CDR3 is 14 residues long. The V gene lost 1 base and the J gene lost 4 bases, with 12 bases spanning the gap. CDR3 region: CASSLTSRTYEQYF. The CDR3 nucleotides are TGCGCCAGCAGCTTGACTAGTAGGACTTACGAGCAGTACTTC.

J is TRBJ1-3 and V is TRBV11-2; D remains ambiguous. Germline V CDR1 and CDR2: SGHAT, FQNNGV. The V gene lost 5 bases and the J gene lost 0 bases, with 14 bases spanning the gap. CDR3 length: 16 amino acids. The CDR3 DNA sequence: TGTGCCAGCAGCCCCCTACGCGGGCGCTCTGGAAACACCATATATTTT. Its protein is CASSPLRGRSGNTIYF.

The chain recombines TRBV6-5 with TRBJ2-7; D possibly corresponds to TRBD2 (6 bases). This CDR3 is 15 amino acids long. V was pared by 5 bases and J by 2 bases, with 16 bases between. CDR1 and CDR2 (germline): MNHEY, SVGAGI. This chain's CDR3 is CASSRLGTSAYEQYF. The CDR3 DNA sequence: TGTGCCAGCAGTCGACTAGGGACGTCAGCCTACGAGCAGTACTTC.

CDR3 DNA sequence: TGTGCCAGCAGTGAATTATTCAGGGTTGGACAGCCCCAGCATTTT. Encoded protein: CASSELFRVGQPQHF. This chain uses TRBV2 with TRBJ1-5; D possibly corresponds to TRBD1 (5 bases). The V gene lost 2 bases and the J gene lost 7 bases, with 15 bases spanning the gap. CDR3 length: 15 amino acids. Germline loops: CDR1 SNHLY, CDR2 FYNNEI.

The chain combines TRBV5-4 with TRBJ1-5, with D unresolved. Germline V gene lookup returns CDR1 SGHNT and CDR2 YYREEE (reference sequence). Trimming stripped 4 bases from V and 1 base from J, with 12 bases between. This CDR3 contains 15 residues. The CDR3 DNA sequence: TGTGCCAGCAGCCCCGGGGTTGGAAGCAATCAGCCCCAGCATTTT. It specifies CASSPGVGSNQPQHF.

J is TRBJ2-1 and V is TRBV9, with D hard to call. The germline CDR1 and CDR2 sequences are SGDLS and YYNGEE. The V and J ends lost 0 bases and 8 bases respectively, with 9 bases between them. This CDR3 is 13 amino acids long. CDR3 nucleotide sequence: TGTGCCAGCAGCGTAGTAGTTCGCGATGAGCAGTTCTTC. It yields the protein CASSVVVRDEQFF.

This chain joins TRBV6-5 and TRBJ2-1, with D possibly being TRBD2 (6 bases). Per germline, CDR1 MNHEY and CDR2 SVGAGI. This CDR3 contains 15 residues. V was pared by 3 bases and J by 5 bases, with 14 bases between. CDR3 in DNA: TGTGCCAGCAGTTATAGGGGTAGCGGCAACAATGAGCAGTTCTTC. Amino acids: CASSYRGSGNNEQFF.

V is TRBV18 and J is TRBJ2-1; TRBD2 aligns across 10 bases. The length of the CDR3 is 16 residues. Germline CDR1 and CDR2: KGHSH and LQKENI. Losses at the gene ends were 6 bases for V and 5 bases for J; bases not matched to a gene: 10. The CDR3 loop is CASSPYGTSVNNEQFF. In DNA form, the CDR3 reads TGTGCCAGCTCGCCTTATGGGACTAGCGTCAACAATGAGCAGTTCTTC.